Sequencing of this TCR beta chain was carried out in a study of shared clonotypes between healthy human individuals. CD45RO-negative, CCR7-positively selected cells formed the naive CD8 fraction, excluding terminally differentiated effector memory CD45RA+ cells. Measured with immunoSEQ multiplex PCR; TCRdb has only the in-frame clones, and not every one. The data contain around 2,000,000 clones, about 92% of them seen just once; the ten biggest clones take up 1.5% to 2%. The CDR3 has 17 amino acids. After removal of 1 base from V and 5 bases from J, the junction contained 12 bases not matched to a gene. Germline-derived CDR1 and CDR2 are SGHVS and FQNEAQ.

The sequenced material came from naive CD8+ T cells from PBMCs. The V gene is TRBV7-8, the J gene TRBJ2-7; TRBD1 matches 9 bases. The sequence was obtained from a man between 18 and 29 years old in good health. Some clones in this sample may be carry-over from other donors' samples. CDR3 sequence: CASSLVRGTGNLDEQYF. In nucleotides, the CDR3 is TGTGCCAGCAGCTTAGTAAGAGGGACAGGGAATTTGGACGAGCAGTACTTC.